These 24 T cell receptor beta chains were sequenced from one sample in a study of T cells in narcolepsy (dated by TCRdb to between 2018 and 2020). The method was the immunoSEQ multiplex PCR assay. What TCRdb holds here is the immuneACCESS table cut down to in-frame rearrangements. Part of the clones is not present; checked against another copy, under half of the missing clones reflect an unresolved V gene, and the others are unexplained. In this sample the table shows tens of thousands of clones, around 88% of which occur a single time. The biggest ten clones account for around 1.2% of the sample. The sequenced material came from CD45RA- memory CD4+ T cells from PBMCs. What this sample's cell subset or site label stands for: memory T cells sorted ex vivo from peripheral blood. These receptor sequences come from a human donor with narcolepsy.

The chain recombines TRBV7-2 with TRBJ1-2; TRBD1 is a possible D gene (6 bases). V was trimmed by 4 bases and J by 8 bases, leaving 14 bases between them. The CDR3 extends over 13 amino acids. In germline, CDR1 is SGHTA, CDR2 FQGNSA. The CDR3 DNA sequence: TGTGCCAGCAGCTCCGGGGGGGGCCGGGGCTACACCTTC. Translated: CASSSGGGRGYTF.

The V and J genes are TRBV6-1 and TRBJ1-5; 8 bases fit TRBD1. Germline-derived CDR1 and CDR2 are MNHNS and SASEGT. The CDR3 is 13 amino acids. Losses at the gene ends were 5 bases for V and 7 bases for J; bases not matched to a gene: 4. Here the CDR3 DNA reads TGTGCCAGCAGTACACAGGGGGACCAGCCCCAGCATTTT. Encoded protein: CASSTQGDQPQHF.

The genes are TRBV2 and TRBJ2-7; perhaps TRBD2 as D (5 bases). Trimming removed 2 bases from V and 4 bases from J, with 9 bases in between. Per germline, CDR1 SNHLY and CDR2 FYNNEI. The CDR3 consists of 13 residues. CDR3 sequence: CASSEIRGYEQYF. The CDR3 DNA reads TGTGCCAGCAGTGAAATCCGGGGATACGAGCAGTACTTC.

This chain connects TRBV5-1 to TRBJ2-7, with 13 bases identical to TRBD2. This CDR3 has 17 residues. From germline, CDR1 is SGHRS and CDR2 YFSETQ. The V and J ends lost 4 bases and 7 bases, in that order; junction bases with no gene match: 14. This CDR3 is CASSTPGTSGEYNEQYF. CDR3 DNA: TGCGCCAGCAGCACCCCCGGGACTAGCGGGGAGTATAATGAGCAGTACTTC.

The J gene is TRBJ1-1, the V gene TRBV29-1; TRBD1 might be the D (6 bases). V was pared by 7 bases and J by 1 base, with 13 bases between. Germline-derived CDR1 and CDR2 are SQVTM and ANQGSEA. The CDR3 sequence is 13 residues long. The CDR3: CSGGGGPNTEAFF. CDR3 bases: TGCAGCGGCGGGGGGGGCCCGAACACTGAAGCTTTCTTT.

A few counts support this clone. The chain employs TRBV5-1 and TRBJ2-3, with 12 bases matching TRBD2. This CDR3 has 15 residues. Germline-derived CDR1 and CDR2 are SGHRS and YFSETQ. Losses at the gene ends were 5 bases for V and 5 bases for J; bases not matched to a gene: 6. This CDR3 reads CASSWQGLAGDTQYF. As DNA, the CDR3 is TGCGCCAGCAGTTGGCAGGGACTAGCGGGAGATACGCAGTATTTT.

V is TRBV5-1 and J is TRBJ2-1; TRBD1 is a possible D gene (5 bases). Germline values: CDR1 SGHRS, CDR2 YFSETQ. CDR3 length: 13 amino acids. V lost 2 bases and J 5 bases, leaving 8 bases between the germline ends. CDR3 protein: CASSLTGHNEQFF. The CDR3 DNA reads TGCGCCAGCAGCTTAACAGGCCACAATGAGCAGTTCTTC.

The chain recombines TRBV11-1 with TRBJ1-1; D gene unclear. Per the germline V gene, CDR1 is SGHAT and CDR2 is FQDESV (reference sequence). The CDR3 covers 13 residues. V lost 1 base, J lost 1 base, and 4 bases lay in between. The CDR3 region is CASSLDRNTEAFF. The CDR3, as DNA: TGTGCCAGCAGCTTAGACAGGAACACTGAAGCTTTCTTT. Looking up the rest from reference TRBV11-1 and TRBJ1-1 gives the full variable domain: EAEVAQSPRYKITEKSQAVAFWCDPISGHATLYWYRQILGQGPELLVQFQDESVVDDSQLPKDRFSAERLKGVDSTLKIQPAELGDSAMYLCASSLDRNTEAFFGQGTRLTVV.

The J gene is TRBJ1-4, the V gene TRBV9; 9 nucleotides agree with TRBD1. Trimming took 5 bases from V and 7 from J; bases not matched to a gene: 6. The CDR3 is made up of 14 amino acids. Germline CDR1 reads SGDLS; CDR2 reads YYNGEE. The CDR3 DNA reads TGTGCCAGCAGTACAGGGGGCGCTGGTGAAAAACTGTTTTTT. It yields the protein CASSTGGAGEKLFF.

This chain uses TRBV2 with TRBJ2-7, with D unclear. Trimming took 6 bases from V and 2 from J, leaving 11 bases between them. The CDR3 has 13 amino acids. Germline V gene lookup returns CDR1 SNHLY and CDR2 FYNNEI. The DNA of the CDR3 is TGTGCCAGCAGGCAAGGGTCCGCCTACGAGCAGTACTTC. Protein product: CASRQGSAYEQYF.

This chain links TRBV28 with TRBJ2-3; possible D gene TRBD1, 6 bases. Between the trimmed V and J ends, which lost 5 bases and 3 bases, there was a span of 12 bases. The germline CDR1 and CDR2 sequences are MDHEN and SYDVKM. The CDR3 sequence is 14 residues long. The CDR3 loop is CASSPTTGTDTQYF. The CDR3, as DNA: TGTGCCAGCAGTCCGACGACAGGTACAGATACGCAGTATTTT.

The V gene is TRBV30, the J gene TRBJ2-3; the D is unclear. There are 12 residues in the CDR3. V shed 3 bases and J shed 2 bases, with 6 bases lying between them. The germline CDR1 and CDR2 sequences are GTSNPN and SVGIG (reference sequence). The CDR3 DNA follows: TGTGCCTGGAGCCTAAACACAGATACGCAGTATTTT. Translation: CAWSLNTDTQYF.

CDR3 nucleotides: TGCGCCAGCAGCTCATCACTACAGGGGAACTATGGCTACACCTTC. Translated: CASSSSLQGNYGYTF. The V gene is TRBV5-1, the J gene TRBJ1-2, with TRBD1 identical over 7 bases. V lost 3 bases and J lost 2; bases outside the gene matches: 7. CDR3 length equals 15 residues. Germline V gives CDR1 SGHRS, CDR2 YFSETQ.

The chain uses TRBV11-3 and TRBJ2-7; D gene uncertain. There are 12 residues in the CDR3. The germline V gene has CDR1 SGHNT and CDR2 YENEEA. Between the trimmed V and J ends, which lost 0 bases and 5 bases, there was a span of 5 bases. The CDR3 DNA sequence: TGTGCCAGCAGCTTAGAAACCCACGAGCAGTACTTC. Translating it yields CASSLETHEQYF.

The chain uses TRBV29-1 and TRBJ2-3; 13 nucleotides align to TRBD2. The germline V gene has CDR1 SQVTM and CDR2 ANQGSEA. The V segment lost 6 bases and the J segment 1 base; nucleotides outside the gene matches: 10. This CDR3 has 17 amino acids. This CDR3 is CSVDSRTSGSGTDTQYF. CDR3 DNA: TGCAGCGTGGATTCCCGGACTAGCGGGAGTGGCACAGATACGCAGTATTTT.

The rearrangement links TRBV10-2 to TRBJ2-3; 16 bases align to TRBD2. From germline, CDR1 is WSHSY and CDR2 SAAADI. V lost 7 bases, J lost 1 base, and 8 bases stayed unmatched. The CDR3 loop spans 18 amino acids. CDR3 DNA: TGCGCCAGCAAAAGGGGACTAGCGGGAGGGCCCGGCACAGATACGCAGTATTTT. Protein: CASKRGLAGGPGTDTQYF.

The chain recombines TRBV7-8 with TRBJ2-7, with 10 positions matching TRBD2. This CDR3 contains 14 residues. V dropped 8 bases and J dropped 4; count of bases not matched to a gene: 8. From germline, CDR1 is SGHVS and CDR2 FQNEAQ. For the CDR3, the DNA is TGTGCCAGCCGGGAGCGGGAGGGAAAGTACGAGCAGTACTTC. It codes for CASREREGKYEQYF.

CDR3 DNA: TGTGCCAGCAGCCCGCTTATATCCGACCAGGGGGGAGCTTTCTTT. As protein: CASSPLISDQGGAFF. The V gene is TRBV11-3, the J gene TRBJ1-1, with 7 bases aligning to TRBD1. CDR3 length: 15 residues. V gave up 5 bases and J gave up 10 bases; unmatched junction bases: 16. CDR1 and CDR2 from the germline V gene are SGHNT and YENEEA.

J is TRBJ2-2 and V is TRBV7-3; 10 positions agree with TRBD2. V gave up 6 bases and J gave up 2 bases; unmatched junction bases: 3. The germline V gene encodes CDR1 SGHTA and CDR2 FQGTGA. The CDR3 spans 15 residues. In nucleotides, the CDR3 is TGTGCCAGCAGACGGACTAGCGGAAACACCGGGGAGCTGTTTTTT. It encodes CASRRTSGNTGELFF.

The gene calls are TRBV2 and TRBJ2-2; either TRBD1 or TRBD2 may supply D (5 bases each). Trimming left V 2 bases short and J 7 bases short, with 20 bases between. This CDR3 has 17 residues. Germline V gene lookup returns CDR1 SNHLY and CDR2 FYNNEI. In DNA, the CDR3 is TGTGCCAGCAGTGAATTTAGTAGTCGCTTTGGGGGCGGGGAGCTGTTTTTT. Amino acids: CASSEFSSRFGGGELFF.

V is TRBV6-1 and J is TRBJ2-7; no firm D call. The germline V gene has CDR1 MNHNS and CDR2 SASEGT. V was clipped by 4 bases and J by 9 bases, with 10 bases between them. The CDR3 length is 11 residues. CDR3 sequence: CASSVQGGQYF. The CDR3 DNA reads TGTGCCAGCAGTGTTCAAGGCGGGCAGTACTTC.

DNA for the CDR3: TGTGCCAGCAGCCCCCGCGGACAGGGAGGGGCGGTTGGCTACACCTTC. Its protein product is CASSPRGQGGAVGYTF. V and J are TRBV7-2 and TRBJ1-2; 8 bases line up with TRBD1. CDR1 is SGHTA, CDR2 FQGNSA, per germline. V lost 5 bases and J lost 7; bases outside the gene matches: 15. The CDR3 loop spans 16 amino acids. Full variable domain (remainder filled in from reference TRBV7-2 and TRBJ1-2): GAGVSQSPSNKVTEKGKDVELRCDPISGHTALYWYRQSLGQGLEFLIYFQGNSAPDKSGLPSDRFSAERTGGSVSTLTIQRTQQEDSAVYLCASSPRGQGGAVGYTFGSGTRLTVV.

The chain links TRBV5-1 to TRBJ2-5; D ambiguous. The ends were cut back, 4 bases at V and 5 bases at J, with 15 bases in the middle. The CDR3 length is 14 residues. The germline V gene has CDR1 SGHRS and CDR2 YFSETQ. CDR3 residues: CASSAGTYGETQYF. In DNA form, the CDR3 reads TGCGCCAGCAGCGCCGGAACCTATGGCGAGACCCAGTACTTC.

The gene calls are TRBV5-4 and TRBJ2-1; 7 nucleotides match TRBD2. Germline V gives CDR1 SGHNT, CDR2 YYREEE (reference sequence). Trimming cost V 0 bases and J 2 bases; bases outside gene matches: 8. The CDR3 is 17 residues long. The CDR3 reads CASSLGPMGGTYNEQFF. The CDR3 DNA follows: TGTGCCAGCAGCTTGGGTCCCATGGGGGGGACCTACAATGAGCAGTTCTTC. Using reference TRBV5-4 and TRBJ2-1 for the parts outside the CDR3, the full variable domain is ETGVTQSPTHLIKTRGQQVTLRCSSQSGHNTVSWYQQALGQGPQFIFQYYREEENGRGNFPPRFSGLQFPNYSSELNVNALELDDSALYLCASSLGPMGGTYNEQFFGPGTRLTVL.